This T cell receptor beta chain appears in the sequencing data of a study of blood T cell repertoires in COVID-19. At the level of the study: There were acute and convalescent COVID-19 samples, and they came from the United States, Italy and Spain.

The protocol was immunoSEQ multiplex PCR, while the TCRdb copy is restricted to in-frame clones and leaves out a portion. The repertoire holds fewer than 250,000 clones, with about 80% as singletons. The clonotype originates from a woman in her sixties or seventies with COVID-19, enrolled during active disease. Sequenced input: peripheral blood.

CDR3 sequence: CASSSRLAGYNEQFF. The CDR3 nucleotides read TGTGCCAGCAGCTCCCGACTAGCGGGGTACAATGAGCAGTTCTTC. V and J are TRBV7-3 and TRBJ2-1; 11 bases match TRBD2. With 4 bases clipped from V and 4 bases from J, the junction kept 3 bases outside the gene matches. Germline values: CDR1 SGHTA, CDR2 FQGTGA. The CDR3 runs 15 residues.